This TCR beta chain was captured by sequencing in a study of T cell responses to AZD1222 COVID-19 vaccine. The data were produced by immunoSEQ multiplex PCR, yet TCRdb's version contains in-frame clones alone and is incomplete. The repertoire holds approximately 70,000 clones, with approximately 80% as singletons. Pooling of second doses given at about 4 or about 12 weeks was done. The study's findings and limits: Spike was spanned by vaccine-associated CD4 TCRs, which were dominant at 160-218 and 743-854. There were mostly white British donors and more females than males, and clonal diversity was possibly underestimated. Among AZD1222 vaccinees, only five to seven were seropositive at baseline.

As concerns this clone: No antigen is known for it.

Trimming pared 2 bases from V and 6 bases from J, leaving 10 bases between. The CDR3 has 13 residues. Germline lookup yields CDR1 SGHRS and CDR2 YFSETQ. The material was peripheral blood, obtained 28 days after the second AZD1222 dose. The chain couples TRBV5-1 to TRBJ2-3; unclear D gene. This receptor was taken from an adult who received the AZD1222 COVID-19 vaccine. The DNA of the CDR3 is TGCGCCAGCAGCTTCGGCGAGGTGGATACGCAGTATTTT. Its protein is CASSFGEVDTQYF.